This paragraph reports one T cell receptor beta chain. Its target is not known. This record belongs to a study of cytomegalovirus exposure and HLA in healthy donors. V was pared by 1 base and J by 1 base, with 4 bases between. Germline CDR1 is SGHNT and CDR2 is YENEEA. The CDR3 runs 14 residues. The study, taken as a whole, reports: Cytomegalovirus-associated TCR beta chains were listed, numbering more than 150.

PCR employed 60 Vbeta and 13 Jbeta primers. Generated by immunoSEQ multiplex PCR, the TCRdb table keeps only in-frame clones and is missing some. The sample table sets out 150,000 to 200,000 clones. The chain couples TRBV11-3 to TRBJ2-2; D gene unclear. The clonotype originates from a woman aged 60-75 years in good health and CMV-seronegative. Material for sequencing was PBMCs. The CDR3 DNA reads as TGTGCCAGCAGCTTAGCCCAGAACACCGGGGAGCTGTTTTTT. Translating gives CASSLAQNTGELFF.